This T cell receptor (beta chain) originates from a study of blood T cells in healthy people across ages. Points from the study as a whole: TCR beta diversity per million T cells fell roughly linearly with age.

V lost 8 bases, J lost 2 bases, and 11 bases lay in between. Germline CDR1 and CDR2: SGHTA and FQGNSA. CDR3 length equals 13 residues. As regards this clonotype: Its antigen is currently unknown.

The sample, around 9.9 milliliters of peripheral blood, was drawn from each donor. PCR was performed a second time for roughly 6 to 12 cycles using a sample-barcoded 5' primer and a J-beta primer mix. No fewer than 3 million CDR3-containing paired-end reads came from each sample. In TCRdb, the 5' RACE reads were re-called with MiXCR into one record per CDR3 protein. The repertoire holds roughly 800,000 distinct CDR3 sequences, with roughly 64% as singletons. This clonotype was sampled from a man aged 25-45 years in good health. The sample comprised blood. The chain couples TRBV7-2 to TRBJ2-3; D is undetermined. The CDR3 loop reads CASGLGYTDTQYF. The DNA of the CDR3 is TGTGCCAGCGGGCTAGGTTACACAGATACGCAGTATTTT.